One sample yielded the 7 T cell receptor beta chains listed below, sequenced in a study of cytomegalovirus exposure and HLA in healthy donors. The PCR ran on 60 Vbeta and 13 Jbeta primers. Sequencing was performed with immunoSEQ multiplex PCR; in TCRdb, only in-frame clones are kept and a portion is missing. The data hold a few hundred thousand clones, with 65% to 90% observed a single time. The sample taken for sequencing was PBMCs. The receptors shown here come from a girl aged 5-17 years in good health and CMV-seronegative.

The DNA for the CDR3 is TGTGCCAGCAGCCCCAGCGGGGGGCCCCGAAACACCGGGGAGCTGTTTTTT. Its translation is CASSPSGGPRNTGELFF. This rearrangement joins TRBV11-2 to TRBJ2-2, with 9 positions matching TRBD2. This CDR3 comprises 17 residues. The germline V gene has CDR1 SGHAT and CDR2 FQNNGV. V was clipped by 5 bases and J by 2 bases; unmatched bases: 9. The full variable domain, rest sourced from reference TRBV11-2 and TRBJ2-2, is EAGVAQSPRYKIIEKRQSVAFWCNPISGHATLYWYQQILGQGPKLLIQFQNNGVVDDSQLPKDRFSAERLKGVDSTLKIQPAKLEDSAVYLCASSPSGGPRNTGELFFGEGSRLTVL.

This clone occurred once. The rearrangement links TRBV7-3 to TRBJ2-7; 8 bases fit TRBD1. The germline V gene encodes CDR1 SGHTA and CDR2 FQGTGA. The length of the CDR3 is 15 residues. Trimming cost V 5 bases and J 2 bases; bases outside gene matches: 8. This CDR3 reads CASSTTGGPPYEQYF. In DNA, the CDR3 is TGTGCCAGCAGCACTACAGGGGGGCCTCCCTACGAGCAGTACTTC. Full variable domain (remainder filled in from reference TRBV7-3 and TRBJ2-7): GAGVSQTPSNKVTEKGKYVELRCDPISGHTALYWYRQSLGQGPEFLIYFQGTGAADDSGLPNDRFFAVRPEGSVSTLKIQRTERGDSAVYLCASSTTGGPPYEQYFGPGTRLTVT.

This clone appeared a few times. The chain recombines TRBV4-2 with TRBJ2-1; possibly TRBD2 for D (5 bases). CDR3 length: 13 residues. Germline values: CDR1 LGHNA, CDR2 YNFKEQ. The germline V and J ends were trimmed by 0 bases and 12 bases, with 12 bases remaining between them. This chain's CDR3 is CASSQDFVGVQFF. The CDR3, as DNA: TGTGCCAGCAGCCAAGATTTTGTGGGAGTGCAGTTCTTC.

Remarks on this clone: The sample holds other DNA sequences that translate to the same CDR3. V usage is TRBV19 and J usage is TRBJ1-1, with unresolved D. The CDR3 has 12 residues. CDR1 is LNHDA and CDR2 is SQIVND in the germline V gene (reference sequence). Deletions cut 9 bases from V and 1 base from J, with 9 bases between. In DNA, the CDR3 is TGTGCCAGCCGTTCGGGGAACACTGAAGCTTTCTTT. This sequence encodes CASRSGNTEAFF.

This clone was seen just once. A junction boundary mismatches the germline segment, possibly from a read error. The CDR3 coding sequence is TGTGCCAGCAGCATAGCGGGGGGGCTAACTGAGCAGTTCTTC. This translates into CASSIAGGLTEQFF. The gene calls are TRBV7-2 and TRBJ2-1, with 11 bases identical to TRBD2. The CDR3 is 14 residues long. The germline V gene encodes CDR1 SGHTA and CDR2 FQGNSA.

The CDR3 region is CASSPGHGVRTQYF. CDR3 coding DNA: TGTGCCAGCTCCCCGGGACACGGCGTGAGGACCCAGTACTTC. The V and J genes are TRBV18 and TRBJ2-5; D is perhaps TRBD1 (6 bases). The V gene's germline CDR1 is KGHSH and CDR2 LQKENI. The CDR3 loop spans 14 amino acids. The V and J ends lost 6 bases and 7 bases respectively, with 18 bases between them.

This rearrangement joins TRBV7-8 to TRBJ1-4, with D possibly TRBD1 on 6 matching bases. Trimming cost V 5 bases and J 10 bases, with 17 bases left between them. CDR3 length: 14 amino acids. Germline V CDR1 and CDR2: SGHVS, FQNEAQ. CDR3: CASSPTGIRGKLFF. The CDR3 nucleotides are TGTGCCAGCAGCCCTACAGGGATTCGGGGAAAACTGTTTTTT.